These 14 T cell receptor beta chains came from one sample sequenced in a study of monozygotic twins with inflammatory bowel disease. From its re-call of the 5' RACE reads, TCRdb lists each CDR3 protein once, without DNA. This table holds approximately 200,000 distinct CDR3 sequences. Material: blood. Receptor source: a human donor with ulcerative colitis or Crohn's disease, or a healthy co-twin of an affected twin (not recorded which).

This chain uses TRBV5-1 with TRBJ1-1. Germline loops: CDR1 SGHRS, CDR2 YFSETQ. CDR3 size: 14 residues. CDR3 loop: CASSLVGGIGEAFF.

This rearrangement joins TRBV6-2 or TRBV6-3 to TRBJ2-7; lacking DNA, the TRBD2 call made by TCRdb goes unchecked. The CDR3 spans 14 residues. Per germline, CDR1 MNHEY and CDR2 SVGEGT. This CDR3 is CARGKRIKVYEQYF.

The chain employs TRBV20-1 and TRBJ2-7; TCRdb returns TRBD1, unconfirmable since there is no DNA. The CDR3 length is 14 residues. Germline CDR1 DFQATT, CDR2 SNEGSKA (reference sequence). The CDR3 sequence is CSAQTLAGSYEQYF.

CDR3 residues: CASGPGLNTEAFF. The rearrangement links TRBV27 to TRBJ1-1; checking the TCRdb D call of TRBD1 is not possible without DNA. The CDR3 extends over 13 amino acids. The V gene's germline CDR1 is MNHEY and CDR2 SMNVEV (reference sequence).

The CDR3 sequence is CASSALSGANVLTF. This chain uses TRBV9 with TRBJ2-6. The CDR3 contains 14 residues. CDR1 and CDR2 (germline): SGDLS, YYNGEE.

V is TRBV29-1 and J is TRBJ1-2. The CDR3 covers 14 residues. The germline CDR1 and CDR2 sequences are SQVTM and ANQGSEA. CDR3 in amino acids: CSVATETFNYGYTF.

The chain carries TRBV7-2 and TRBJ2-5; lacking DNA, the TRBD1 call made by TCRdb goes unchecked. The CDR3 totals 16 residues. Germline V gene sequence: CDR1 SGHTA, CDR2 FQGNSA. The CDR3: CASSLMDRVSLETQYF.

This chain links TRBV5-4 with TRBJ1-4; the TCRdb D gene call, TRBD1, has no DNA to confirm it. The CDR3 is 13 residues long. Looked up from germline, CDR1 is SGHNT and CDR2 is YYREEE (reference sequence). CDR3 loop: CASSQGVEEKLFF. The whole variable domain, remainder taken from reference TRBV5-4 and TRBJ1-4, is ETGVTQSPTHLIKTRGQQVTLRCSSQSGHNTVSWYQQALGQGPQFIFQYYREEENGRGNFPPRFSGLQFPNYSSELNVNALELDDSALYLCASSQGVEEKLFFGSGTQLSVL.

The J gene is TRBJ2-7, the V gene TRBV3-1; checking the TCRdb D call of TRBD2 is not possible without DNA. From germline, CDR1 is LGHDT and CDR2 YNNKEL (reference sequence). The CDR3 is 16 residues long. The CDR3: CASSQDRRASGGEQYF.

V is TRBV20-1 and J is TRBJ2-3; checking the TCRdb D call of TRBD1 is not possible without DNA. The CDR3 contains 20 residues. CDR1 is DFQATT, CDR2 SNEGSKA, per germline (reference sequence). The CDR3 is CSAFPRGYFGGGTITDTQYF.

The V call is TRBV3-1, the J call TRBJ2-1; TCRdb returns TRBD2, unconfirmable since there is no DNA. The germline V gene has CDR1 LGHDT and CDR2 YNNKEL (reference sequence). CDR3 length: 15 residues. CDR3 protein: CASRLTSGRASEQFF.

This chain links TRBV3-1 with TRBJ2-3. Germline values: CDR1 LGHDT, CDR2 YNNKEL (reference sequence). This CDR3 is built from 11 residues. CDR3 amino acids: CASSQEDTQNF.

This sequence joins TRBV5-1 and TRBJ2-3; lacking DNA, the TRBD1 call made by TCRdb goes unchecked. Germline V gene lookup returns CDR1 SGHRS and CDR2 YFSETQ. The CDR3 runs 15 residues. The chain's CDR3 is CATARGTQETDTQYF.

This rearrangement joins TRBV5-1 to TRBJ2-7; the D call from TCRdb, TRBD1, cannot be confirmed without DNA. The CDR3 is 16 residues long. Germline lookup yields CDR1 SGHRS and CDR2 YFSETQ. The chain's CDR3 is CASSLGQGGGSYEQYF. Together with reference TRBV5-1 and TRBJ2-7, the CDR3 gives the full variable domain: KAGVTQTPRYLIKTRGQQVTLSCSPISGHRSVSWYQQTPGQGLQFLFEYFSETQRNKGNFPGRFSGRQFSNSRSEMNVSTLELGDSALYLCASSLGQGGGSYEQYFGPGTRLTVT.